The rows below give T cell receptor beta chains drawn from one sample of a study of CD8 T cells in Susac syndrome. TCRdb passed the immunoSEQ multiplex PCR reads through MiXCR, listing each CDR3 protein once. The sample yields 180,000 or so distinct CDR3 sequences, about 95% seen once. Sequences were obtained from CD4+ T cells from PBMCs. The receptors were gathered from a human donor in good health. Each CDR3 is given with its conserved first and last residue. The D gene is left open where the match is weak. Some rows mark clone size as missing; the rest say once, few, many or name a class of expanded clone.

V	D	J	size	CDR3	DNA
TRBV20-1	-	TRBJ2-1	-	CSARDGRGGNEQFF	TGCAGTGCTAGAGATGGGAGGGGGGGGAATGAGCAGTTCTTC
TRBV20-1	-	TRBJ2-1	-	CSARGRNEQFF	TGCAGTGCTAGGGGACGCAATGAGCAGTTCTTC
TRBV15	-	TRBJ2-5	-	CATSFGTPGETQYF	TGTGCCACCAGCTTCGGGACTCCCGGGGAGACCCAGTACTTC
TRBV7-2	TRBD2	TRBJ2-7	once	CASSWGLAGSGYEQYF	TGTGCCAGCAGCTGGGGACTAGCGGGGTCCGGCTACGAGCAGTACTTC
TRBV28	-	TRBJ1-5	-	CASNGAGNSNQPQHF	TGTGCCAGCAACGGCGCCGGAAATAGCAATCAGCCCCAGCATTTT
TRBV7-8	-	TRBJ2-5	-	CASRHRAQETQYF	TGTGCCAGCAGGCACCGGGCCCAAGAGACCCAGTACTTC
TRBV5-4	-	TRBJ2-5	-	CASSPTHEETQYF	TGTGCCAGCAGCCCGACTCACGAAGAGACCCAGTACTTC
TRBV6-5	TRBD1	TRBJ1-5	-	CASRMGQGVNQPQHF	TGTGCCAGCAGAATGGGACAGGGAGTGAATCAGCCCCAGCATTTT
TRBV6-2/TRBV6-3	-	TRBJ2-5	-	CASSRGAGVETQYF	TGTGCCAGCAGCAGGGGCGCGGGAGTAGAGACCCAGTACTTC
TRBV12-3/TRBV12-4	-	TRBJ1-2	-	CASSLVATALYGYTF	TGTGCCAGCAGTTTAGTCGCGACAGCCCTCTATGGCTACACCTTC
TRBV29-1	-	TRBJ1-3	-	CSVVTDGNTIYF	TGCAGCGTTGTCACAGATGGAAACACCATATATTTT
TRBV19	-	TRBJ1-1	-	CASSMRWGETEAFF	TGTGCCAGTAGTATGCGGTGGGGGGAGACTGAAGCTTTCTTT
TRBV20-1	TRBD1	TRBJ2-5	-	CSARDRGTGGGETQYF	TGCAGTGCTAGAGACCGAGGGACAGGGGGGGGCGAGACCCAGTACTTC
TRBV27	-	TRBJ2-7	once	CASSWRGPYEQYF	TGTGCCAGCAGTTGGCGGGGACCCTACGAGCAGTACTTC
TRBV28	TRBD2	TRBJ2-1	-	CASSSPSGVSGNEQFF	TGTGCCAGCAGTTCACCCAGCGGGGTTTCTGGGAATGAGCAGTTCTTC
TRBV20-1	-	TRBJ1-1	-	CSAGGDTEAFF	TGCAGTGCAGGGGGGGACACTGAAGCTTTCTTT
TRBV2	TRBD2	TRBJ2-7	-	CASGLAGDYEQYF	TGTGCCAGCGGACTAGCGGGAGACTACGAGCAGTACTTC
TRBV6-2/TRBV6-3	TRBD2	TRBJ2-1	-	CASSYSSSGAQFF	TGTGCCAGCAGTTACTCGTCTAGCGGAGCGCAGTTCTTC
TRBV28	-	TRBJ1-1	-	CASTMDSEAFF	TGTGCCAGCACCATGGACAGTGAAGCTTTCTTT
TRBV6-2/TRBV6-3	TRBD2	TRBJ2-1	-	CASSYELGTSMFNEQFF	TGTGCCAGCAGTTACGAACTGGGGACTAGCATGTTCAATGAGCAGTTCTTC
TRBV12-3/TRBV12-4	-	TRBJ1-2	-	CASSLGSVYGYTF	TGTGCCAGCAGTTTAGGGTCAGTCTATGGCTACACCTTC
TRBV29-1	-	TRBJ2-7	-	CSVQPTGYEQYF	TGCAGCGTCCAACCCACGGGCTACGAGCAGTACTTC
TRBV20-1	TRBD2	TRBJ2-1	-	CSARARTSGSYEQFF	TGCAGTGCTAGAGCCCGGACTAGCGGGAGCTATGAGCAGTTCTTC
TRBV7-9	-	TRBJ2-3	-	CASSFDTQYF	TGTGCCAGCAGCTTTGATACGCAGTATTTT
TRBV20-1	TRBD1	TRBJ1-2	-	CSARWTGGGGYTF	TGCAGTGCCCGCTGGACAGGGGGCGGGGGCTACACCTTC
TRBV12-3/TRBV12-4	TRBD2	TRBJ2-7	-	CASTPGRGWDEQYF	TGTGCCAGCACACCGGGGAGGGGCTGGGACGAGCAGTACTTC
TRBV3-1	TRBD2	TRBJ2-7	once	CASSQEPSGSTYEQYF	TGTGCCAGCAGCCAAGAGCCTAGCGGGAGTACATACGAGCAGTACTTC
TRBV4-3	TRBD2	TRBJ2-3	once	CASTRRLAGGYTQYF	TGCGCCAGCACCCGGCGACTAGCGGGAGGGTATACGCAGTATTTT
TRBV5-1	-	TRBJ2-7	-	CASSLDRSATIYEQYF	TGCGCCAGCAGCTTGGATCGATCCGCAACGATCTACGAGCAGTACTTC
TRBV28	-	TRBJ1-1	-	CASSRGDREAFF	TGTGCCAGCAGTAGGGGGGACCGTGAAGCTTTCTTT
TRBV28	TRBD1	TRBJ2-5	-	CASRGQGAEWDQYF	TGTGCCAGCAGGGGACAGGGGGCTGAATGGGACCAGTACTTC
TRBV29-1	TRBD1	TRBJ2-1	-	CSVAPQGAIDEQFF	TGCAGCGTTGCCCCACAGGGGGCTATCGATGAGCAGTTCTTC
TRBV12-3/TRBV12-4	-	TRBJ2-5	-	CASSLGYGTQYF	TGTGCCAGCAGTTTGGGGTACGGGACCCAGTACTTC
TRBV19	TRBD2	TRBJ2-1	-	CASSSGRGGYNEQFF	TGTGCCAGTAGTAGCGGGAGGGGGGGCTACAATGAGCAGTTCTTC
TRBV5-1	TRBD1	TRBJ2-5	-	CASSRGTGGEETQYF	TGCGCCAGCAGCAGGGGGACAGGGGGTGAGGAGACCCAGTACTTC
TRBV20-1	TRBD1	TRBJ2-7	-	CSAPPGQDYEQYF	TGCAGTGCGCCACCGGGACAGGACTACGAGCAGTACTTC
TRBV9	-	TRBJ1-2	-	CASSAGAGSDYGYTF	TGTGCCAGCAGCGCGGGGGCGGGGTCCGACTATGGCTACACCTTC
TRBV30	TRBD2	TRBJ2-7	-	CAWTLAGGPLTLEQYF	TGTGCCTGGACACTAGCGGGAGGGCCTCTAACCCTCGAGCAGTACTTC
TRBV9	-	TRBJ1-2	-	CASSFGTSTSGYTF	TGTGCCAGCAGCTTTGGGACCTCAACCTCTGGCTACACCTTC
TRBV20-1	-	TRBJ1-5	-	CSARLGAGWFQPQHF	TGCAGTGCTAGGCTGGGGGCAGGGTGGTTTCAGCCCCAGCATTTT
TRBV27	-	TRBJ2-5	-	CASSSRGRGGTQYF	TGTGCCAGCAGTTCGAGGGGACGAGGGGGGACCCAGTACTTC
TRBV29-1	-	TRBJ2-3	once	CSVEGDGGSTDTQYF	TGCAGCGTTGAGGGGGACGGCGGGAGCACAGATACGCAGTATTTT
TRBV29-1	TRBD1	TRBJ1-2	-	CSAFGTGIYYGYTF	TGCAGCGCGTTCGGGACAGGGATCTACTATGGCTACACCTTC
TRBV20-1	TRBD2	TRBJ2-1	-	CSAGGLAHNEQFF	TGCAGTGCTGGGGGACTAGCCCACAATGAGCAGTTCTTC
TRBV24-1	-	TRBJ2-5	-	CATSDSGVETQYF	TGTGCCACCAGTGATTCCGGGGTCGAGACCCAGTACTTC
TRBV4-3	-	TRBJ1-1	-	CASSRTTGNTEAFF	TGCGCCAGCAGCCGGACTACAGGGAACACTGAAGCTTTCTTT
TRBV30	-	TRBJ2-1	-	CAWKGPGDEQFF	TGTGCCTGGAAGGGCCCAGGGGATGAGCAGTTCTTC
TRBV29-1	-	TRBJ1-2	once	CSGGPSPSGYTF	TGCAGCGGGGGGCCTTCGCCCAGCGGCTACACCTTC
TRBV3-1	-	TRBJ2-2	-	CASSQGGGELFF	TGTGCCAGCAGCCAGGGAGGCGGGGAGCTGTTTTTT
TRBV20-1	-	TRBJ2-7	-	CSAEYLSSYEQYF	TGCAGTGCGGAGTACCTCAGCTCCTACGAGCAGTACTTC
TRBV7-2	TRBD2	TRBJ2-7	-	CASSTATSGYEQYF	TGTGCCAGCAGCACAGCCACTAGCGGTTACGAGCAGTACTTC
TRBV28	-	TRBJ1-5	-	CASRTGTSYQPQHF	TGTGCCAGCAGAACCGGGACAAGCTATCAGCCCCAGCATTTT
TRBV11-3	-	TRBJ2-7	-	CASSLDRLATQYF	TGTGCCAGCAGCTTAGATCGCTTGGCAACGCAGTACTTC
TRBV29-1	-	TRBJ2-3	-	CSAPVVIGPGTDTQYF	TGCAGCGCCCCGGTGGTCATAGGCCCGGGGACAGATACGCAGTATTTT